This entry lists 4 T cell receptor beta chains sequenced from one sample in a study of blood T cell repertoires in COVID-19. Sequenced by immunoSEQ multiplex PCR; TCRdb stores in-frame clones only, minus some. The sample has around 170,000 clones, around 83% seen once; the top ten hold roughly 7.5%. The sequencing sample was made of peripheral blood. These receptors were taken from an older woman with COVID-19, enrolled during active disease.

V usage is TRBV19 and J usage is TRBJ2-2; the match to TRBD2 covers 8 bases. Per the germline V gene, CDR1 is LNHDA and CDR2 is SQIVND (reference sequence). V trimming: 4 bases; J trimming: 5 bases; junction bases outside the gene matches: 6. There are 15 residues in the CDR3. CDR3 loop: CASSTPGGRTGELFF. The CDR3 DNA reads TGTGCCAGTAGTACCCCGGGGGGGCGGACCGGGGAGCTGTTTTTT.

The J gene is TRBJ2-7, the V gene TRBV5-4, with a tentative D call TRBD2 (5 bases). The CDR3 contains 13 residues. Germline assignment: CDR1 SGHNT and CDR2 YYREEE (reference sequence). V was clipped by 4 bases and J by 5 bases, with 13 bases between them. This chain's CDR3 is CASSPTSFHEQYF. For the CDR3, the DNA is TGTGCCAGCAGCCCCACTAGTTTCCACGAGCAGTACTTC.

The chain uses TRBV7-2 and TRBJ2-7; perhaps TRBD1 as D (6 bases). The CDR3 covers 13 residues. V was shortened by 4 bases and J by 13 bases, with 20 bases between the two germline ends. Looked up from germline, CDR1 is SGHTA and CDR2 is FQGNSA. CDR3 coding DNA: TGTGCCAGCAGCTCCGACGGGTCCGGGACAAGATACTTC. Its translation is CASSSDGSGTRYF. Based on the CDR3 plus reference TRBV7-2 and TRBJ2-7, the full variable domain is GAGVSQSPSNKVTEKGKDVELRCDPISGHTALYWYRQSLGQGLEFLIYFQGNSAPDKSGLPSDRFSAERTGGSVSTLTIQRTQQEDSAVYLCASSSDGSGTRYFGPGTRLTVT.

V is TRBV5-5 and J is TRBJ1-3; D ambiguous. Trimming cost V 0 bases and J 4 bases, with 17 bases left between them. The germline V gene encodes CDR1 SGHKS and CDR2 YYEKEE (reference sequence). CDR3 size: 17 residues. CDR3 sequence (DNA): TGTGCCAGCAGCTTGGGGCGGCAGCCGGAGAGCGGAAACACCATATATTTT. Encoded protein: CASSLGRQPESGNTIYF.